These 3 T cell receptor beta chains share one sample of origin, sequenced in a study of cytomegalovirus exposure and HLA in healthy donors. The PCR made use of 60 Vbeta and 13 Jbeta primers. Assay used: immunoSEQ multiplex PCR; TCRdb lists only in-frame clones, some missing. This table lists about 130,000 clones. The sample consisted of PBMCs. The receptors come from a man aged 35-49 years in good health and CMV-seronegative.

The CDR3 DNA is TGTGCCAGCAGCCCGCGGACTAGCGGGAGGGGGGACACAGATACGCAGTATTTT. As protein: CASSPRTSGRGDTDTQYF. The rearrangement uses TRBV7-8 and TRBJ2-3, with 15 bases matching TRBD2. This CDR3 region has 18 residues. Trimming took 5 bases from V and 2 from J; bases not matched to a gene: 8. The germline V gene encodes CDR1 SGHVS and CDR2 FQNEAQ.

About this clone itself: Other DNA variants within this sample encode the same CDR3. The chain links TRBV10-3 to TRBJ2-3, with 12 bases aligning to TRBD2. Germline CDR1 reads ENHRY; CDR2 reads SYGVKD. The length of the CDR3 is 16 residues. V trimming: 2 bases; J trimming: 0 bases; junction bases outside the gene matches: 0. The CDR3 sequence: CAISEGLAGSTDTQYF. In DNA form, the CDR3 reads TGTGCCATCAGTGAGGGACTAGCGGGGAGCACAGATACGCAGTATTTT.

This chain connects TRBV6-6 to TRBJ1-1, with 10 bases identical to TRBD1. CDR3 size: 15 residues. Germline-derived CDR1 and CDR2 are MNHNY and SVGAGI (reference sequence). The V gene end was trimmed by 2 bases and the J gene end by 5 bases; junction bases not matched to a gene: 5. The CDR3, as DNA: TGTGCCAGCAGTTACGGGGGGACAGGGGTGACTGAAGCTTTCTTT. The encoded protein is CASSYGGTGVTEAFF.